A selection of T cell receptor beta chains follows, all from one sample in a study of blood T cell repertoires in COVID-19. The method was immunoSEQ multiplex PCR; TCRdb's version includes in-frame clones alone and lacks a portion of them. The sample lists roughly 160,000 clones, about 86% seen once, with roughly 7% in the top ten. The sample comprised peripheral blood. The source is a man aged 45 to 65 with active or convalescent COVID-19. The CDR3 runs from the conserved cysteine through the conserved F or W. A D gene is named only where the DNA matches it firmly. Not all rows give a size; the values are once, few, many and, for expanded clones, a class.

v_gene	j_gene	d_gene	abundance	CDR3nt	CDR3aa
TRBV27	TRBJ2-7	TRBD2	-	TGTGCCAGCGGACGGGGGGGGAGATCCTACGAGCAGTACTTC	CASGRGGRSYEQYF
TRBV6-5	TRBJ1-2	TRBD1	-	TGTGCCAGCAAAGGGGACAGGGACGGCTATGGCTACACCTTC	CASKGDRDGYGYTF
TRBV6-4	TRBJ2-6	-	-	TGTGCCAGCAGGGCTGGGGCAGGGGAAGGTGGGGCCAACGTCCTGACTTTC	CASRAGAGEGGANVLTF
TRBV7-9	TRBJ2-2	TRBD1	-	TGTGCCAGCAGCCCCCGGACAGGGTTGGGCGGGGAGCTGTTTTTT	CASSPRTGLGGELFF
TRBV2	TRBJ1-1	-	-	TGTGCCAGCAGTCGGGACTTAGGCACTGAAGCTTTCTTT	CASSRDLGTEAFF
TRBV12-3/TRBV12-4	TRBJ2-7	-	-	TGTGCCAGCAGTTGGGGGGAGGAAGACGAGCAGTACTTC	CASSWGEEDEQYF
TRBV11-3	TRBJ1-4	-	-	TGTGCCAGCAGCTTTCGGGGGGCTGGTTCAACTAATGAAAAACTGTTTTTT	CASSFRGAGSTNEKLFF
TRBV23-1	TRBJ1-3	-	-	TGCGCCAGCAGTCGGGACAACCTCTCTGGAAACACCATATATTTT	CASSRDNLSGNTIYF
TRBV19	TRBJ1-1	TRBD1	-	TGTGCCAGTAGTTCCCCAGGGGGCAGGACTGAAGCTTTCTTT	CASSSPGGRTEAFF
TRBV19	TRBJ2-3	TRBD2	-	TGTGCCAGTAGTATACAGGGTAGCGGGAGTAGCACAGATACGCAGTATTTT	CASSIQGSGSSTDTQYF
TRBV6-2/TRBV6-3	TRBJ2-7	-	-	TGTGCCAGCAGTTACACATTTAACTCCTACGAGCAGTACTTC	CASSYTFNSYEQYF
TRBV5-4	TRBJ2-2	TRBD2	-	TGTGCCAGCAACGGACTAGCGGGAGGGTCGGGGGCAGGCACCGGGGAGCTGTTTTTT	CASNGLAGGSGAGTGELFF
TRBV29-1	TRBJ2-4	TRBD1	-	TGCAGCGTTGGGAGAACAGGGGCGGGAAACATTCAGTACTTC	CSVGRTGAGNIQYF
TRBV7-2	TRBJ2-3	-	once	TGTGCCAGCAGCTCTCCCCCCGGGGCAGATACGCAGTATTTT	CASSSPPGADTQYF
TRBV11-2	TRBJ2-6	TRBD1	-	TGTGCCAGCAGCTCGGACAGGGGATTCTCTGGGGCCAACGTCCTGACTTTC	CASSSDRGFSGANVLTF
TRBV6-5	TRBJ1-1	-	-	TGTGCCAGTTCCCTGGACAGAGGGGCTGAAGCTTTCTTT	CASSLDRGAEAFF
TRBV29-1	TRBJ1-5	TRBD1	-	TGCAGCGTTGGCCAGGGGGCGAATCAGCCCCAGCATTTT	CSVGQGANQPQHF
TRBV6-2/TRBV6-3	TRBJ2-1	TRBD2	-	TGTGCCAGTAGCGGGGGGTTGGGCAATGAGCAGTTCTTC	CASSGGLGNEQFF
TRBV29-1	TRBJ1-5	-	-	TGCAGCGTTCAGGCCCTACCCCATCAGCCCCAGCATTTT	CSVQALPHQPQHF
TRBV4-2	TRBJ1-4	-	-	TGTGCCAGCAGGACGGCAGGACAATATAATGAAAAACTGTTTTTT	CASRTAGQYNEKLFF
TRBV4-2	TRBJ2-7	TRBD1	-	TGTGCCAGCAGCCAAGGGACGACAGGGGGGGACGAGCAGTACTTC	CASSQGTTGGDEQYF
TRBV6-4	TRBJ2-3	TRBD2	-	TGTGCCAGCAGGGGCCGCGGGGGGACCACAGATACGCAGTATTTT	CASRGRGGTTDTQYF
TRBV9	TRBJ1-1	-	once	TGTGCCAGCAGCGTAGACTTGGGAGGGGAAGCTTTCTTT	CASSVDLGGEAFF
TRBV19	TRBJ2-7	TRBD1	-	TGTGCCAGTAGTCCCGGACAGGTGATATACGAGCAGTACTTC	CASSPGQVIYEQYF
TRBV5-6	TRBJ2-3	-	-	TGTGCCAGCAGCTTCCGAGGGTTAGATACGCAGTATTTT	CASSFRGLDTQYF
TRBV12-5	TRBJ1-5	-	-	TGTGCTAGTGCCTCGGCGCGGGGATTAATCAATCAGCCCCAGCATTTT	CASASARGLINQPQHF
TRBV4-2	TRBJ1-1	-	-	TGTGCCAGCAGCCAAGATGGAGGTAGCACTGAAGCTTTCTTT	CASSQDGGSTEAFF
TRBV12-3/TRBV12-4	TRBJ2-7	TRBD1	-	TGTGCCAGCAGCTTGACAGGGAACTACGAGCAGTACTTC	CASSLTGNYEQYF
TRBV7-2	TRBJ2-5	-	-	TGTGCCAGCAGCTTATCATCCCCAGAGACCCAGTACTTC	CASSLSSPETQYF
TRBV25-1	TRBJ1-1	-	-	TGTGCCAGCAGTGAAACTGTAGGAGACACTGAAGCTTTCTTT	CASSETVGDTEAFF
TRBV10-3	TRBJ1-6	TRBD1	-	TGTGCCACATCAACAGGGGGAGTAACCCTCCACTTT	CATSTGGVTLHF
TRBV27	TRBJ2-1	TRBD2	once	TGTGCCAGCAGTCGACGACTAGCGGGAGGCGATGAGCAGTTCTTC	CASSRRLAGGDEQFF
TRBV12-3/TRBV12-4	TRBJ2-3	-	-	TGTGCCAGCAACCCGGGCACAGATACGCAGTATTTT	CASNPGTDTQYF
TRBV5-8	TRBJ1-6	TRBD1	few	TGTGCCAGCAGCTTACGGGACAGGGATAATTCACCCCTCCACTTT	CASSLRDRDNSPLHF
TRBV5-6	TRBJ2-7	TRBD2	-	TGTGCCAGCAGGGGTGAGGAGCGGGAGGGCTACGAGCAGTACTTC	CASRGEEREGYEQYF
TRBV2	TRBJ2-1	-	-	TGTGCCAGCAGTGATCGGGCGCGACAGGAGCAGTTCTTC	CASSDRARQEQFF
TRBV6-5	TRBJ2-6	-	-	TGTGCCAGCAGTTACTCATATAGGGGTGGGGCCAACGTCCTGACTTTC	CASSYSYRGGANVLTF
TRBV18	TRBJ1-5	TRBD1	-	TGTGCCAGCTCACCACCGACGGACAGGGGGCTTCAGCCCCAGCATTTT	CASSPPTDRGLQPQHF
TRBV19	TRBJ2-7	TRBD1	once	TGTGCCAGTAGTATCTGGGACAGGGGTGGCGAGCAGTACTTC	CASSIWDRGGEQYF
TRBV3-1/TRBV3-2	TRBJ1-2	-	-	TGTGCCAGCAGCCCCCCCCGGGGGGGAATGGGTGGCTACACCTTC	CASSPPRGGMGGYTF
TRBV7-6	TRBJ1-6	TRBD1	few	TGTGCCAGCAGCTCAACTCCGGGACAGGGGGCGAGTAATTCACCCCTCCACTTT	CASSSTPGQGASNSPLHF
TRBV2	TRBJ2-3	TRBD2	-	TGTGCCAGCAGTCGGGAGGGTAGAGCAGATACGCAGTATTTT	CASSREGRADTQYF
TRBV10-1	TRBJ2-7	TRBD1	-	TGCGCCAGCAGAACCAGGACAGGGCAATCAGGCTACGAGCAGTACTTC	CASRTRTGQSGYEQYF
TRBV11-3	TRBJ1-1	-	-	TGTGCCAGCAGCCTCTCGGCCGGGGGGGCTTTCTTT	CASSLSAGGAFF
TRBV5-1	TRBJ2-3	TRBD2	-	TGCGCCAGCAGCATTGGGTATACTAGCGGGACAGGCACAGATACGCAGTATTTT	CASSIGYTSGTGTDTQYF